This entry is about one TCR beta chain. Its antigen remains unidentified. Primers: 60 Vbeta forward and 13 Jbeta reverse. In the study's own analysis: In a later analysis, the count reached some 83 million unique TCR beta chains, with roughly 9.9 million shared. TCRdb's table, derived via immunoSEQ multiplex PCR, lists solely in-frame clones and lacks some. Clone size and V and J calls were adopted from that table, with D and trimming inferred from the DNA. The sample table includes 50,000 or so clones. This sample stems from a study of cytomegalovirus exposure and HLA in healthy donors. With 5 bases clipped from V and 3 bases from J, the junction kept 11 bases outside the gene matches. Per germline, CDR1 SEHNR and CDR2 FQNEAQ (reference sequence). This CDR3 spans 17 amino acids. General observations from the study: A missense DCLRE1C variant was associated with V- and J-gene trimming of TCR beta chains in a later analysis, and an independent cohort replicated the association. There were 150 to 200 TCR beta chains listed as cytomegalovirus-associated.

The chain joins TRBV7-9 to TRBJ2-7, with 12 bases fitting TRBD2. The material sequenced was PBMCs. The source of this sequence is a man between 35 and 55 years old in good health and CMV-seropositive. The CDR3 sequence: CASSLIQLAGGHYEQYF. CDR3 DNA sequence: TGTGCCAGCAGCCTCATACAACTAGCGGGAGGCCACTACGAGCAGTACTTC.